This TCR beta chain appears in the sequencing data of a study of shared clonotypes between healthy human individuals (dated by TCRdb to 2018 to 2021). About the study as a whole: Two women and three men aged 18 to 49 years were included in the cohort. Each donor's leukapheresis produced roughly between roughly 0.85 and 9.5 billion PBMCs. To estimate repertoire size and how much clonotype sharing occurs between individuals, the study deeply sequenced the blood TCR repertoires of five healthy adults. To increase sequencing depth and limit assay-specific biases, TCR repertoire library preparation and sequencing were carried out by different laboratories using diverse techniques. For each donor, CD4 naive and CD4 memory were each given three plates, CD8 naive was given two plates, and CD8 memory was given one plate.

Here is what the overall study found, with its caveats: Naive subsets generally had larger estimated clonotype richness than memory subsets. Compared with non-shared clonotypes, clonotypes shared by all four sorted-subset donors had higher generation probabilities. Across a few donors, about 5.2% of naive CD4, roughly 3.4% of naive CD8, 2% to 2.5% of memory CD4, and approximately 0.4% of memory CD8 clonotypes were shared. Only blood was sampled, and tissue TCR repertoires likely differ from those in blood. Because the study included only a small number of donors, the genetic and exposure-history diversity represented was limited. Based on pairwise subsampling, the degree of clonotype sharing among donors was expected to be affected by sequencing depth. Even with the large sequencing depth, rarefaction of the sorted-subset datasets indicated that sequencing was incomplete.

Based on the germline V gene, the CDR1 and CDR2 sequences are SGHRS and YFSETQ. Reading from cysteine to phenylalanine, the CDR3 counts 15 amino acids. Just the 45-base CDR3 DNA is kept, in frame starting at base 1. V is reduced by 0 bases and J by 3 bases, leaving a spacing of 10 bases between them. Using the deep immunoSEQ assay, TCR CDR3 regions were amplified from genomic DNA by multiplex PCR. Extracted genomic DNA from each cell subset was distributed evenly across all wells of several immunoSEQ 96-well plates, and each plate was treated as a replicate. For sorted subsets, about 0.2 ug genomic DNA, equal to tens of thousands of T cell genomes, was loaded into each replicate PCR. Purified libraries were quantified with a Qubit 3.0 fluorometer, sized on a Bioanalyzer 2100, and re-quantified with the KAPA Library Quantification kit. Every immunoSEQ 96-well plate was sequenced on a separate single-read 150-cycle Illumina NextSeq 550 flow cell. Per the original workflow: Because only junctional sequences without quality scores were contained in the immunoSEQ output, filtering matching that applied to full-length reads could not be performed. To assign V/J genes and CDR3, sequences were annotated using PyIR, a Python wrapper for IgBLAST v1.9, with IMGT germline references. Reads were filtered out if the reads had weak V/J assignments (E-value above 1e-6), no CDR3, stop codons, out-of-frame junctions, or ambiguous translated residues. V3J clonotypes were defined by identical inferred V gene, J gene, and CDR3 amino acid sequence. Percentage overlap between repertoires was calculated by dividing the number of shared unique clonotypes by the size of the smaller repertoire. Richness of each repertoire was evaluated using RTK rarefaction, the Chao1 estimator, and Recon v2.1 estimates of unobserved clonotypes. Generation probabilities were computed with OLGA for all TCRbeta clonotypes obtained by the gDNA method from several donors. TCRdb re-hosts the immuneACCESS table, in-frame sequences only. Its copies lack some clones; in the studies checked, an unresolved V gene accounts for under half of them, and the cause for the rest is not known. V and J calls and clone size are as listed in that table; D and trimming were resolved from the DNA. This sample lists fewer than 3 million clones; approximately 90% were detected once. The top ten hold around 0.38% of the sample.

As concerns this clone: No cognate antigen has been identified for it. No base qualities exist here, and no much larger clone lies one base off it.

The donors were healthy, HIV-negative adults with no recently reported acute infections or vaccinations. Only Caucasian adults living in Nashville, Tennessee, USA were represented among the donors. CD4+ T cells were enriched by magnetic negative selection; naive cells were then positively selected on CD45RA, and the negative fraction formed the memory subset. Blood was collected by leukapheresis, and PBMCs were isolated by Ficoll-Histopaque density gradient centrifugation and then cryopreserved in liquid nitrogen vapor phase. Purity and quantity of every magnetically sorted T cell population were checked by analytical flow cytometry. Genomic DNA was isolated from every sorted fraction and measured by UV absorbance on a Nanodrop 2000c.

The specimen was naive CD4+ T cells from PBMCs. Sample cell subset or site, as interpreted from the label and publication: CD45RA+ positively selected. The chain couples TRBV5-1 to TRBJ2-1; the D region may be TRBD1 or TRBD2, each matching 6 bases equally. The clonotype was recovered from a man aged 18 to 29 in good health. Some clones in this sample may be carry-over from other donors' samples. CDR3 loop: CASSLEQGGYNEQFF. The nucleotide sequence is TGCGCCAGCAGCTTGGAACAGGGAGGCTACAATGAGCAGTTCTTC.